This TCR beta chain was documented in a study of shared clonotypes between healthy human individuals. CDR3 length equals 10 residues. Germline assignment: CDR1 LNHDA and CDR2 SQIVND (reference sequence). Trimming took off 6 bases at V and 7 bases at J, with 6 bases between the two ends. Study-level points and caveats: Memory subsets generally showed lower estimated richness than naive subsets.

TCRdb's table, derived via immunoSEQ multiplex PCR, lists solely in-frame clones and lacks some. Among around 2.5 million clones listed, roughly 93% were seen once. With regard to this clone: Its specificity is unknown.

This chain uses TRBV19 with TRBJ1-1, with D uncertain. The TCR comes from a man between 18 and 35 years old in good health. Some clones in this sample may be carry-over from other donors' samples. What was sequenced was naive CD4+ T cells from PBMCs. The subset here: CD45RA+ positively selected. The CDR3, as DNA: TGTGCCAGTAGACTGAATGAAGCTTTCTTT. Encoded protein: CASRLNEAFF.